Given below is one T cell receptor beta chain in context. This clone appeared a single time. The specificity of this receptor is unknown. Per-base qualities were not stored, and no clone one base away is much larger. These data come from a study of blood T cell repertoires in COVID-19 (dated by TCRdb to the early 2020s). General notes on the study: Collaborator samples came from the United States, Italy and Spain and covered acute and convalescent phases of COVID-19. The prospective study material was composed of cDNA or gDNA derived from T cells, B-cell-depleted T cells, or PBMCs. Deeply sampled blood TCRbeta repertoires from subjects exposed to, actively infected with, or recovered from COVID-19 were included in the dataset. The repertoires were released in a freely available public database meant as a resource for research on the immune response to SARS-CoV-2. Samples were obtained from the ongoing ImmuneRACE study (first 160 participants) and from 1,200 or so subjects provided by 6 global collaborators. Nearly every sample came with metadata listing a de-identified subject ID, COVID-19 status, age in years and sex. Where available, HLA class I and class II types were taken from metadata supplied by the sample provider and were not determined by assay-based typing.

TCRbeta CDR3 regions were amplified from genomic DNA using the immunoSEQ Assay, a bias-controlled multiplex PCR. Turning to the authors' computational methods: Nucleated cell counts per sample were estimated from amplification of reference gene primers within the assay. To quantify the absolute abundance of each unique TCRbeta CDR3 rearrangement, sequence reads were collapsed and filtered. Productive Simpson clonality was computed per sample as the square root of Simpson's diversity index over productive rearrangements. What TCRdb holds here is the immuneACCESS table cut down to in-frame rearrangements. Part of the clones is not present; checked against another copy, under half of the missing clones reflect an unresolved V gene, and the others are unexplained. D and trimming were read from the DNA, whereas the V and J calls and clone size are those reported in that table. The sample records approximately 240,000 clones, approximately 90% of which are singletons. Of the sample, 1.9% is held by the ten largest clones.

In the prospective study, participants were roughly 18 to 95 years old, resided in around 25 geographic areas of the United States, and were enrolled through a virtual design. In the prospective study, participants were assigned to cohorts based on the clinical history participants reported in a screening survey and a study questionnaire. Recovered participants in ImmuneRACE Cohort 3 were defined as having two consecutive negative NP/OP PCR tests, clearance from a healthcare professional, or resolution of symptoms. In the prospective study, mobile phlebotomists collected whole blood, serum and a nasopharyngeal or oropharyngeal swab from each participant. Additional blood draws and questionnaires over an approximately two-month period could optionally be provided by prospective study participants. Prospective study blood samples were shipped either frozen or at room temperature before DNA extraction.

What the research found in general, with its limitations: How much clinical and demographic metadata was included differed by source and by participant, and the metadata was provided uncurated.

This receptor was obtained from a woman between 18 and 29 years old who had recovered from COVID-19. The source material was PBMCs or T cells enriched from blood (not recorded which).

The bases are TGTGCCAGCAGTTTACTCGTCAGCAATCAGCCCCAGCATTTT. Translated, it reads CASSLLVSNQPQHF. Here the chain combines TRBV28 and TRBJ1-5; no confident D gene assignment can be made. Sequences MDHEN (CDR1) and SYDVKM (CDR2) are obtained from the germline V gene. From its cysteine to its phenylalanine, the CDR3 spans 14 amino acids. The entry retains the CDR3 DNA only, 42 bases that are in frame from base 1. The V and J ends are trimmed by 2 bases and 1 base, leaving 6 bases between them. When the CDR3 is completed using the reference TRBV28 and TRBJ1-5 genes on either side, the full variable domain is DVKVTQSSRYLVKRTGEKVFLECVQDMDHENMFWYRQDPGLGLRLIYFSYDVKMKEKGDIPEGYSVSREKKERFSLILESASTNQTSMYLCASSLLVSNQPQHFGDGTRLSIL.